The 23 T cell receptor beta chains reported below all come from one sample, sequenced in a study of beta chain features in type 1 diabetes. Reverse transcribing all isolated RNA meant expressed TCRB transcripts were sequenced. This table comes from immunoSEQ multiplex PCR, and its TCRdb copy is limited to in-frame clones, with some not included. The sample holds around 330,000 clones, around 10% seen once. Sample: naive CD4+ T cells from blood. The receptors were sampled from a woman under 40 in good health.

The chain joins TRBV7-8 to TRBJ1-1; no clear D gene. Germline V gene lookup returns CDR1 SGHVS and CDR2 FQNEAQ. The V and J ends lost 1 base and 7 bases respectively, with 13 bases between them. This CDR3 contains 14 residues. CDR3: CASSLEAGPFEAFF. CDR3 sequence (DNA): TGTGCCAGCAGCTTAGAGGCTGGGCCTTTTGAAGCTTTCTTT.

The sample holds a few counts of this clone. This chain uses TRBV30 with TRBJ1-1; 8 bases are a match to TRBD1. The CDR3 has 13 amino acids. Germline V gene sequence: CDR1 GTSNPN, CDR2 SVGIG (reference sequence). V dropped 5 bases and J dropped 0; count of bases not matched to a gene: 2. DNA of the CDR3: TGTGCCTGGGCGGGACAGGTGAACACTGAAGCTTTCTTT. This codes for CAWAGQVNTEAFF.

This sequence joins TRBV2 and TRBJ1-1; possibly TRBD1 for D (6 bases). V lost 5 bases and J 1 base, leaving 14 bases between the germline ends. The germline CDR1 and CDR2 sequences are SNHLY and FYNNEI. CDR3 length equals 15 residues. The CDR3 DNA is TGTGCCAGCAGTAAGGCGGGGGCGACGAACACTGAAGCTTTCTTT. Encoded protein: CASSKAGATNTEAFF. Full variable domain (outside the CDR3, taken from reference TRBV2 and TRBJ1-1): EPEVTQTPSHQVTQMGQEVILRCVPISNHLYFYWYRQILGQKVEFLVSFYNNEISEKSEIFDDQFSVERPDGSNFTLKIRSTKLEDSAMYFCASSKAGATNTEAFFGQGTRLTVV.

DNA of the CDR3: TGTGCCAGCGGCCGGGGGGGGCTTGGTGAAGCTTTCTTT. Its protein product is CASGRGGLGEAFF. The rearrangement links TRBV7-2 to TRBJ1-1; possibly TRBD1 for D (6 bases). This CDR3 has 13 amino acids. The germline V gene encodes CDR1 SGHTA and CDR2 FQGNSA. V dropped 8 bases and J dropped 7 bases, with 17 bases sitting between them.

This chain connects TRBV18 to TRBJ2-5, with TRBD2 identical over 10 bases. Trimming removed 3 bases from V and 5 bases from J; junction bases left unmatched: 9. The CDR3 is made up of 16 amino acids. Per germline, CDR1 KGHSH and CDR2 LQKENI. The CDR3, as DNA: TGTGCCAGCTCACCGCCGGTAGCGGGAGGAACCGAGACCCAGTACTTC. This encodes CASSPPVAGGTETQYF.

The V call is TRBV18, the J call TRBJ1-1; D is unclear. The germline V gene has CDR1 KGHSH and CDR2 LQKENI. Trimming pared 6 bases from V and 3 bases from J, leaving 14 bases between. The CDR3 totals 14 residues. CDR3 nucleotide sequence: TGTGCCAGCTCCCAACTAACACTGGACACTGAAGCTTTCTTT. This gives the protein CASSQLTLDTEAFF.

This clone has just a few counts. This sequence joins TRBV11-2 and TRBJ1-2; weak D call: TRBD1 (5 bases). This CDR3 contains 13 residues. The V gene lost 6 bases and the J gene lost 4 bases, with 12 bases spanning the gap. The V gene's germline CDR1 is SGHAT and CDR2 FQNNGV. CDR3 protein: CASRPGHTYGYTF. As DNA, the CDR3 is TGTGCCAGCAGACCCGGACACACCTATGGCTACACCTTC. The variable domain in full, with the rest retrieved from reference TRBV11-2 and TRBJ1-2, is EAGVAQSPRYKIIEKRQSVAFWCNPISGHATLYWYQQILGQGPKLLIQFQNNGVVDDSQLPKDRFSAERLKGVDSTLKIQPAKLEDSAVYLCASRPGHTYGYTFGSGTRLTVV.

The sample holds a few counts of this clone. This sequence joins TRBV25-1 and TRBJ2-7; 11 bases line up with TRBD2. This CDR3 comprises 17 residues. Unmatched junction bases numbered 9, after V lost 4 bases and J lost 1 base. The germline CDR1 and CDR2 sequences are MGHDK and SYGVNS. CDR3 sequence reads: CASSATSGSPRSYEQYF. In DNA form, the CDR3 reads TGTGCCAGCAGTGCCACTAGCGGGAGCCCCCGTTCCTACGAGCAGTACTTC.

This clone was recorded a few times. The V gene is TRBV4-2, the J gene TRBJ2-3, with a tentative D call TRBD1 (5 bases). The germline CDR1 and CDR2 sequences are LGHNA and YNFKEQ. Trimming took off 0 bases at V and 0 bases at J, with 10 bases between the two ends. CDR3 length equals 16 residues. The CDR3 protein is CASSQDGQGSTDTQYF. DNA for the CDR3: TGTGCCAGCAGCCAAGATGGGCAGGGAAGCACAGATACGCAGTATTTT.

This clone came up a few times. The J gene is TRBJ2-1, the V gene TRBV28; a weak D match, TRBD2 (6 bases). This CDR3 spans 16 amino acids. Germline V gene data show CDR1 as MDHEN and CDR2 as SYDVKM. The V end lost 7 bases, the J end lost 4 bases, and 20 bases lay between the germline ends. CDR3 nucleotides: TGTGCCAGCAATGACCTCGGGGGTGGCGGTTACAATGAGCAGTTCTTC. As protein: CASNDLGGGGYNEQFF.

This clone was found a few times. CDR3 DNA sequence: TGTGCCTGGAGCGCGGGACCGTCAAATGAAAAACTGTTTTTT. This translates into CAWSAGPSNEKLFF. The V call is TRBV30, the J call TRBJ1-4; D is perhaps TRBD1 (5 bases). Between the trimmed V and J ends, which lost 3 bases and 5 bases, there was a span of 13 bases. This CDR3 contains 14 residues. The germline V gene encodes CDR1 GTSNPN and CDR2 SVGIG (reference sequence).

This clone occurred many times. The chain combines TRBV30 with TRBJ2-3; the D is unclear. V lost 0 bases to trimming and J lost 4 bases, with 8 bases between them. The CDR3 covers 13 residues. Per germline, CDR1 GTSNPN and CDR2 SVGIG (reference sequence). CDR3 nucleotide sequence: TGTGCCTGGAGTGTACTATTGGCAGATACGCAGTATTTT. Translating gives CAWSVLLADTQYF.

The sample holds a few counts of this clone. The rearrangement joins TRBV5-6 to TRBJ2-5, with 7 bases lining up with TRBD1. Germline lookup yields CDR1 SGHDT and CDR2 YYEEEE. V lost 3 bases and J lost 4; bases outside the gene matches: 3. This CDR3 is 13 amino acids long. CDR3 in amino acids: CASSSDRRETQYF. As DNA, the CDR3 is TGTGCCAGCAGCTCGGACAGGCGAGAGACCCAGTACTTC.

In its sample, this clone was seen a few times. The genes are TRBV5-1 and TRBJ1-1; a possible D gene is TRBD1 (6 bases). V was pared by 4 bases and J by 5 bases, with 18 bases between. The CDR3 covers 15 residues. In germline, CDR1 is SGHRS, CDR2 YFSETQ. CDR3 residues: CASSAGTPAGTEAFF. In nucleotides, the CDR3 is TGCGCCAGCAGCGCCGGGACACCGGCAGGAACTGAAGCTTTCTTT.

The rearrangement joins TRBV7-2 to TRBJ2-1; TRBD2 matches 10 bases. This CDR3 has 14 amino acids. The ends lost 2 bases at V and 9 bases at J; junction bases unmatched: 4. In germline, CDR1 is SGHTA, CDR2 FQGNSA. CDR3 sequence: CASSLRLAGAEQFF. CDR3 sequence (DNA): TGTGCCAGCAGCTTACGGCTAGCGGGAGCTGAGCAGTTCTTC.

Only a few counts were recorded for this clone. This sequence joins TRBV28 and TRBJ2-1; possible D gene TRBD1, 5 bases. CDR1 and CDR2 (germline): MDHEN, SYDVKM. The CDR3 runs to 15 residues. The ends were cut back, 2 bases at V and 5 bases at J, with 13 bases in the middle. In nucleotides, the CDR3 is TGTGCCAGCAGTTTAGGTGGGGCGGTGGACAATGAGCAGTTCTTC. Translation gives CASSLGGAVDNEQFF.

The chain combines TRBV28 with TRBJ2-7; D is unclear. Germline V gene lookup returns CDR1 MDHEN and CDR2 SYDVKM. The CDR3 runs 12 residues. With 10 bases removed from V and 3 bases from J, the gap between germline ends came to 13 bases. CDR3 loop: CAILGSSYEQYF. The CDR3 DNA sequence: TGTGCCATCCTGGGTAGCAGCTACGAGCAGTACTTC.

CDR3 in DNA: TGTGCCAGCAGCGTAAGCAGCAGCGGGGCGTACGAGCAGTACTTC. Translation gives CASSVSSSGAYEQYF. This sequence joins TRBV7-9 and TRBJ2-7; 7 positions match TRBD2. The CDR3 length is 15 residues. V lost 5 bases to trimming and J lost 4 bases; unmatched junction nucleotides: 11. Looked up from germline, CDR1 is SEHNR and CDR2 is FQNEAQ (reference sequence). The full variable domain, with the rest looked up from reference TRBV7-9 and TRBJ2-7, is DTGVSQNPRHKITKRGQNVTFRCDPISEHNRLYWYRQTLGQGPEFLTYFQNEAQLEKSRLLSDRFSAERPKGSFSTLEIQRTEQGDSAMYLCASSVSSSGAYEQYFGPGTRLTVT.

This clone was observed a handful of times. The chain is built from TRBV7-2 and TRBJ2-1; D may be TRBD2 (5 bases). Germline CDR1 SGHTA, CDR2 FQGNSA. The CDR3 extends over 15 amino acids. V gave up 6 bases and J gave up 0 bases, with 12 bases separating them. In DNA form, the CDR3 reads TGTGCCAGCAGGTTAACCGGGAACTCCTACAATGAGCAGTTCTTC. Translating gives CASRLTGNSYNEQFF.

The CDR3 loop is CASSPHWGGYEQYF. CDR3 bases: TGTGCCAGCAGCCCCCATTGGGGGGGCTACGAGCAGTACTTC. The gene calls are TRBV7-2 and TRBJ2-7; 7 bases fit TRBD2. The CDR3 contains 14 residues. The V and J ends lost 5 bases and 3 bases, in that order; junction bases with no gene match: 7. Germline V gives CDR1 SGHTA, CDR2 FQGNSA.

This clone was counted between two and nine times. The chain couples TRBV15 to TRBJ1-5, with D uncertain. Germline CDR1 LNHNV, CDR2 YYDKDF (reference sequence). Trimming took off 0 bases at V and 6 bases at J, with 15 bases between the two ends. This CDR3 comprises 16 residues. The CDR3 DNA reads TGTGCCACCAGCAGAGATCGAGCAGGAGGAGGTCAGCCCCAGCATTTT. Its protein product is CATSRDRAGGGQPQHF.

This clone has just a few counts. The chain is built from TRBV9 and TRBJ2-7; D remains ambiguous. The germline V gene encodes CDR1 SGDLS and CDR2 YYNGEE. V lost 0 bases to trimming and J lost 2 bases, with 12 bases between them. The CDR3 length is 15 residues. CDR3 loop: CASSVGVTRTYEQYF. The CDR3 coding sequence is TGTGCCAGCAGCGTAGGAGTAACCCGCACCTACGAGCAGTACTTC.

The chain links TRBV25-1 to TRBJ2-7, with 8 bases fitting TRBD1. Germline V gene lookup returns CDR1 MGHDK and CDR2 SYGVNS. The CDR3 is 15 residues long. Trimming at V came to 3 bases and at J to 5 bases, leaving 9 bases not matched to a gene. The CDR3 sequence is CASSDPVGQGDEQYF. In DNA form, the CDR3 reads TGTGCCAGCAGTGATCCGGTCGGACAGGGTGACGAGCAGTACTTC.